Listed below are T cell receptor beta chains from one sample, sequenced in a study of control samples from healthy donors and cancer patients. Generated by immunoSEQ multiplex PCR, the TCRdb table keeps only in-frame clones and is missing some. Of around 55,000 clones listed, roughly 87% are singletons. Specimen: PBMCs. Receptors originate from a man aged 35 to 55 with colorectal cancer. The CDR3 runs from the conserved cysteine through the conserved F or W. The order of the fields is J gene, V gene, clone size, D gene, CDR3 DNA, CDR3 protein. A D gene is named only where the DNA matches it firmly. Size tells how often a clone was seen (once, few, many) or the class of an expanded clone, and some rows leave it out.

TRBJ1-1	TRBV28	-	-	TGTGCCAGCAGTCCCGTCTGGCCAATGAACACTGAAGCTTTCTTT	CASSPVWPMNTEAFF
TRBJ2-3	TRBV7-2	-	-	TGTGCCAGCAGCTTAGGGCTAGGAGGCACAGATACGCAGTATTTT	CASSLGLGGTDTQYF
TRBJ1-2	TRBV18	-	TRBD1	TGTGCCAGCTCACCACTAGGACAGGGGCGCGACTATGGCTACACCTTC	CASSPLGQGRDYGYTF
TRBJ2-5	TRBV30	-	-	TGTGCCTGGACTTGGGCGGATCGTTTGGCCCAGTACTTC	CAWTWADRLAQYF
TRBJ1-6	TRBV28	-	-	TGTGCCAGCAGTTCGTGGACCTATAATTCACCCCTCCACTTT	CASSSWTYNSPLHF
TRBJ1-2	TRBV5-1	-	-	TGCGCCAGCAGGGTCCTTTTAGGGTCCCCTTCCTTTGGCTACACCTTC	CASRVLLGSPSFGYTF
TRBJ2-7	TRBV14	once	TRBD2	TGTGCCAGCAGCCTTCTGGGGCTAGCGGGAGGGGGAGACTACGAGCAGTACTTC	CASSLLGLAGGGDYEQYF
TRBJ1-4	TRBV4-1	once	-	TGCGCCAGCAGCGGAATGCCGCATGAAAAACTGTTTTTT	CASSGMPHEKLFF
TRBJ1-1	TRBV2	once	-	TGTGCCAGCAACCCCAGGAACACTGAAGCTTTCTTT	CASNPRNTEAFF
TRBJ2-7	TRBV11-2	-	-	TGTGCCAGCAGCTTCCTAGGAAAGCAGTACTTC	CASSFLGKQYF